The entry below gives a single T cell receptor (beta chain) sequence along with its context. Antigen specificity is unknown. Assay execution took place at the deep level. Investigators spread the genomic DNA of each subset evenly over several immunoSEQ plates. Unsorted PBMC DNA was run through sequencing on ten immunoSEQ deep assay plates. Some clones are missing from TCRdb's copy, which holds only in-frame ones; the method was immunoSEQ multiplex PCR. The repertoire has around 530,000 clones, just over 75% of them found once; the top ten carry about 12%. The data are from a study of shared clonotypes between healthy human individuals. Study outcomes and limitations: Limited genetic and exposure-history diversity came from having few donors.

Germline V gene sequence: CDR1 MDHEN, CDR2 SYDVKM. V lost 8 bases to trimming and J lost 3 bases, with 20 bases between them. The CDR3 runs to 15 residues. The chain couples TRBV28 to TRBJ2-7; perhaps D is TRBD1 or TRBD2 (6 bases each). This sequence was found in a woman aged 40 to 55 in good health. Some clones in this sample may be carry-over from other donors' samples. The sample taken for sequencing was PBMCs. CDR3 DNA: TGTGCCAGCGGCCCCGCGGGGCAGGGGAGCTACGAGCAGTACTTC. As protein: CASGPAGQGSYEQYF. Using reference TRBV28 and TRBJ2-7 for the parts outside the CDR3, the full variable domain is DVKVTQSSRYLVKRTGEKVFLECVQDMDHENMFWYRQDPGLGLRLIYFSYDVKMKEKGDIPEGYSVSREKKERFSLILESASTNQTSMYLCASGPAGQGSYEQYFGPGTRLTVT.